This record looks at one T cell receptor (beta chain) sequence and its context. Antigen: not known. This table comes from immunoSEQ multiplex PCR, and its TCRdb copy is limited to in-frame clones, with some not included. The sample lists roughly 57,000 clones, roughly 84% occurring once. These data are taken from a study of OX40 agonist ivuxolimab in advanced cancers. About the study: Hepatocellular carcinoma, melanoma, renal cell or head and neck cancer occurred in dose-escalation patients. Three patients, one with hepatocellular carcinoma and two with cutaneous melanoma, responded partially. Findings of the study overall: At doses 0.1 to 3.0 mg/kg, CD4+ and CD8+ clones expanded. Expanded peripheral T cells had an undetermined antigen specificity.

V was cut by 2 bases and J by 6 bases, with 10 bases left in between. Germline assignment: CDR1 MNHEY and CDR2 SVGAGI. CDR3 size: 14 residues. Sequences were derived from CD4+ or CD8+ T cells sorted from blood, sampled in a trial of the OX40 agonist ivuxolimab. The sequence was obtained from an adult with an advanced solid tumor such as melanoma, head and neck, liver or kidney cancer. The V gene is TRBV6-5, the J gene TRBJ2-2; no clear D. The CDR3 reads CASSYIFQAGELFF. The DNA for the CDR3 is TGTGCCAGCAGTTACATTTTCCAGGCCGGGGAGCTGTTTTTT.